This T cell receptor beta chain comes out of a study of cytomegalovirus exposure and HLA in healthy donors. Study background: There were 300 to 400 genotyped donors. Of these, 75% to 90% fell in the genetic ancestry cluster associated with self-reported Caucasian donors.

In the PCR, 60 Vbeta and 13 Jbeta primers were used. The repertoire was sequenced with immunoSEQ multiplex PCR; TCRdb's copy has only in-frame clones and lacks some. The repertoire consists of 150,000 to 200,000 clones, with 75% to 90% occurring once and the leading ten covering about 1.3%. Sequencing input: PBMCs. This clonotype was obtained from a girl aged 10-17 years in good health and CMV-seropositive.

The CDR3 sequence: CASSPLTASTNEKLFF. The DNA of the CDR3 is TGCGCCAGCAGCCCCCTGACTGCATCAACTAATGAAAAACTGTTTTTT. This chain links TRBV4-1 with TRBJ1-4; D not certain. The CDR3 covers 16 residues. V gave up 4 bases and J gave up 0 bases, with 12 bases separating them. Germline CDR1 reads MGHRA; CDR2 reads YSYEKL.